What follows describes a single T cell receptor (beta chain). Its antigen is unknown. These data originate in a study of T cells in Graves' hyperthyroidism and ophthalmopathy. RNA transcripts were the template for amplifying TCR beta CDR3 regions. First-round RT-PCR targeting the TCR CDR3 was performed with the HTBI primer set. Via MiXCR, TCRdb re-called the multiplex PCR reads, giving one row per CDR3 protein. The table has 380,000 or so distinct CDR3 sequences, about 15% seen once. General observations from the study: Most clonotypes expanded in the thyroid (above 0.001) were also present in blood. Ophthalmopathy could be told apart from stable hyperthyroidism with a 13 V-J model.

Germline-derived CDR1 and CDR2 are DFQATT and SNEGSKA (reference sequence). The V segment lost 5 bases and the J segment 0 bases; nucleotides outside the gene matches: 3. The CDR3 has 14 amino acids. This clonotype originated in a woman in her twenties or thirties with Graves' hyperthyroidism. J is TRBJ2-2 and V is TRBV20-1; 7 nucleotides line up with TRBD1. The sample was blood. CDR3 residues: CSARDSPNTGELFF. The CDR3 DNA reads TGCAGTGCTCGGGACAGTCCGAACACCGGGGAGCTGTTTTTT.